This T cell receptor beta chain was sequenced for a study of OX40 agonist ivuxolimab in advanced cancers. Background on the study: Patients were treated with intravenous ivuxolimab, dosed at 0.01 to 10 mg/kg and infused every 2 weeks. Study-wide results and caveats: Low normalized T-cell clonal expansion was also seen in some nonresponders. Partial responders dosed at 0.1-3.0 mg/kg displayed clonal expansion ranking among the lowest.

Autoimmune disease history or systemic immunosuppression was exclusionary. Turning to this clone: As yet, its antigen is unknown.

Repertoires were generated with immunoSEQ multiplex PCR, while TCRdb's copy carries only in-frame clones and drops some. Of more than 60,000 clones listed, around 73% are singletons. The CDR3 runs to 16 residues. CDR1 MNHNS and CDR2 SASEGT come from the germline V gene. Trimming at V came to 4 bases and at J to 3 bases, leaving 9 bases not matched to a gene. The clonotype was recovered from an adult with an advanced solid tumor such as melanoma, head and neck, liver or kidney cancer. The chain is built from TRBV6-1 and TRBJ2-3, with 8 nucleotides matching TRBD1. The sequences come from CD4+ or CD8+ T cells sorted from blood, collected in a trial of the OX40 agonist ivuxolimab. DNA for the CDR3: TGTGCCAGCAGTGTCCCGCCCAGGGGGCTAACAGATACGCAGTATTTT. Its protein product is CASSVPPRGLTDTQYF.